This entry features one T cell receptor beta chain sequence. These data come from a study of blood T cell repertoires in COVID-19. Study-wide context: Samples of COVID-19 (acute and convalescent) were obtained from the United States, Italy and Spain. In each case, the material was cDNA or gDNA derived from T cells, B-cell-depleted T cells, or PBMCs.

Authors' processing steps: Amplification of reference gene primers was used by the study to estimate nucleated cell counts. TCRdb keeps only in-frame clones here, not all; method: immunoSEQ multiplex PCR. From that table come the V and J calls and clone size; the DNA was used to work out D and trimming. The table has approximately 60,000 clones, around 80% seen once; the top ten hold 8.2%. The J segment lost 7 bases and the V segment lost 4 bases, leaving 9 bases of the junction unmatched. The length of the CDR3 is 15 residues. Looked up from germline, CDR1 is SGHDN and CDR2 is FVKESK. This sequence joins TRBV14 and TRBJ1-4, with 7 bases identical to TRBD1. The TCR comes from an elderly woman with acute or convalescent COVID-19. The sample comprised peripheral blood. For the CDR3, the DNA is TGTGCCAGCAGCCGGCGGACAGGCCAGAGTGAAAAACTGTTTTTT. Translated: CASSRRTGQSEKLFF.